The 25 T cell receptor beta chains below come from one sample, sequenced in a study of tumor-infiltrating lymphocytes in oesophageal squamous cell carcinoma. TCRdb itself ran the PCR reads through MiXCR, one entry per CDR3 protein. In the table there are some 19,000 distinct CDR3 sequences, 35% to 40% of which are singletons. Material for sequencing was esophageal tumor tissue. All receptors come from a male donor with esophageal squamous cell carcinoma.

This clonotype showed up just a few times. The CDR3 sequence is CASSQDPQGASTEAFF. DNA of the CDR3: TGTGCCAGCAGCCAAGATCCGCAGGGGGCGAGTACTGAAGCTTTCTTT. The rearrangement joins TRBV4-2 to TRBJ1-1, with TRBD1 identical over 8 bases. The CDR3 spans 16 residues. Per the germline V gene, CDR1 is LGHNA and CDR2 is YNFKEQ. V gave up 0 bases and J gave up 5 bases; unmatched junction bases: 8.

This clonotype was detected many times. The rearrangement uses TRBV6-6 and TRBJ2-1; the D gene is possibly TRBD2 (6 bases). Trimming removed 0 bases at V and 4 bases at J, with 13 bases between. CDR3 length: 16 amino acids. Germline CDR1 is MNHNY and CDR2 is SVGAGI (reference sequence). In DNA, the CDR3 is TGTGCCAGCAGTTACTCTTTCGGGAGCGGGTACAATGAGCAGTTCTTC. Protein sequence: CASSYSFGSGYNEQFF.

This clonotype was counted many times. The V call is TRBV4-2, the J call TRBJ2-1; unclear D gene. Germline loops: CDR1 LGHNA, CDR2 YNFKEQ. Trimming left V 0 bases short and J 10 bases short, with 10 bases between. The CDR3 is 13 amino acids. CDR3 DNA sequence: TGTGCCAGCAGCCAAGATCGGTTTAGAGAGCAGTTCTTC. Residues: CASSQDRFREQFF.

This clonotype was counted ten times or more. The chain is built from TRBV7-9 and TRBJ2-1; no reliable D call. The germline V and J ends were trimmed by 2 bases and 4 bases, with 6 bases remaining between them. The CDR3 sequence is 13 residues long. The germline V gene encodes CDR1 SEHNR and CDR2 FQNEAQ (reference sequence). CDR3 bases: TGTGCCAGCAGCTTAATGCAATACAATGAGCAGTTCTTC. It is translated as CASSLMQYNEQFF. Full variable domain (outside the CDR3, taken from reference TRBV7-9 and TRBJ2-1): DTGVSQNPRHKITKRGQNVTFRCDPISEHNRLYWYRQTLGQGPEFLTYFQNEAQLEKSRLLSDRFSAERPKGSFSTLEIQRTEQGDSAMYLCASSLMQYNEQFFGPGTRLTVL.

This clonotype has a handful of counts. A read error may explain this, as a much larger clone is one base away. The V and J genes are TRBV27 and TRBJ2-7; 7 positions agree with TRBD2. Losses at the gene ends were 2 bases for V and 7 bases for J; bases not matched to a gene: 14. CDR1 is MNHEY and CDR2 is SMNVEV in the germline V gene (reference sequence). The CDR3 spans 16 residues. The CDR3 loop reads CASSLGRLADYNEQYF. Written as DNA, the CDR3 is TGTGCCAGCAGTTTAGGCCGACTAGCAGATTACAATGAGCAGTACTTC.

In regard to this clonotype: This may come from a read error, since a much larger clone is one base off. The chain is built from TRBV6-1 and TRBJ2-1; no firm D call. The CDR3 extends over 14 amino acids. The V gene's germline CDR1 is MNHNS and CDR2 SASEGT. V was pared by 6 bases and J by 10 bases, with 19 bases between. The CDR3 here is CASRGRHRSYEQFF. The CDR3 bases are TGTGCCAGCAGGGGCCGACACCGATCCTACGAGCAGTTCTTC.

On this clonotype itself: A much more abundant neighbour one base away suggests this may be a read error. The chain has TRBV5-4 and TRBJ2-6; a possible D gene is TRBD2 (6 bases). The J call may be faulty, since TRBJ2-7 better matches the DNA end. This CDR3 is built from 15 residues. CDR1 is SGHNT, CDR2 YYREEE, per germline (reference sequence). The CDR3 protein is CASSIEGGRSYEQYF. The CDR3 coding sequence is TGTGCCAGCAGCATCGAGGGAGGTCGGTCCTACGAGCAGTACTTC.

About this clonotype itself: Since the CDR3 does not end with the conserved phenylalanine or tryptophan, this likely comes from a read error. The DNA is left out, because the CDR3 cannot be placed on it with certainty; the CDR3 is given as TCRdb lists it. The genes are TRBV7-2 and TRBJ1-1; the table's D call, TRBD1, was not checked against the DNA. The CDR3 spans 17 amino acids, including both terminal residues. The germline V gene has CDR1 SGHTA and CDR2 FQGNSA. CDR3: CASSLFYGEPTSSTSGQ.

By sample fraction, this clonotype is medium-sized. The rearrangement joins TRBV6-1 to TRBJ1-5, with D hard to call. V was cut by 5 bases and J by 1 base, with 6 bases left in between. CDR1 is MNHNS and CDR2 is SASEGT in the germline V gene. The CDR3 covers 13 residues. The CDR3 coding sequence is TGTGCCAGCAGTTGGGGAAGCAATCAGCCCCAGCATTTT. Its protein is CASSWGSNQPQHF.

This clonotype was seen ten or more times. The chain uses TRBV10-1 and TRBJ2-7; 11 bases are shared with TRBD2. The V segment lost 4 bases and the J segment 7 bases; nucleotides outside the gene matches: 9. In germline, CDR1 is WNHNN, CDR2 SYGVQD (reference sequence). The CDR3 length is 15 residues. This CDR3 is CASSGGTSGYNEQYF. The CDR3 DNA is TGCGCCAGCAGTGGGGGGACTAGCGGATACAATGAGCAGTACTTC.

This clonotype showed up many times. This sequence joins TRBV6-6 and TRBJ2-2; D is unresolved. CDR1 is MNHNY, CDR2 SVGAGI, per germline (reference sequence). The CDR3 is 17 amino acids. V gave up 0 bases and J gave up 0 bases, with 11 bases separating them. The CDR3 reads CASSYSTGRTNTGELFF. The CDR3 nucleotides are TGTGCCAGCAGTTACTCGACTGGCAGGACGAACACCGGGGAGCTGTTTTTT.

This clonotype was counted at least ten times. This chain connects TRBV6-1 to TRBJ2-7; a possible D gene is TRBD1 (6 bases). This CDR3 is 13 amino acids long. Germline assignment: CDR1 MNHNS and CDR2 SASEGT. The germline V and J ends were trimmed by 5 bases and 1 base, with 9 bases remaining between them. Here the CDR3 DNA reads TGTGCCAGCAGTACAGGGCCTTCCTACGAGCAGTACTTC. Amino acid sequence: CASSTGPSYEQYF.

This clonotype has at least ten counts. The J gene is TRBJ2-2, the V gene TRBV7-3; D gene uncertain. V was clipped by 2 bases and J by 3 bases, with 7 bases between them. CDR3 size: 14 residues. Germline V gives CDR1 SGHTA, CDR2 FQGTGA. DNA of the CDR3: TGTGCCAGCAGCTTAGGACCCTACACCGGGGAGCTGTTTTTT. Amino acid sequence: CASSLGPYTGELFF.

This clonotype was detected ten times or more. The chain carries TRBV4-2 and TRBJ2-1, with TRBD2 matching over 10 bases. This CDR3 has 16 amino acids. V lost 5 bases and J lost 9; bases outside the gene matches: 13. Germline assignment: CDR1 LGHNA and CDR2 YNFKEQ. CDR3 in amino acids: CASSVDGAGGLGEQFF. The CDR3 DNA is TGTGCCAGCAGCGTTGATGGAGCGGGAGGGTTGGGTGAGCAGTTCTTC.

This chain connects TRBV7-4 to TRBJ1-1, with a tentative D call TRBD1 (6 bases). The CDR3 length is 15 residues. CDR1 is SGHVT and CDR2 is SQSDAQ in the germline V gene. Trimming pared 3 bases from V and 4 bases from J, leaving 15 bases between. CDR3 nucleotides: TGTGCCAGCAGCTTCTGTGGGGGCGTCGTCACTGAAGCTTTCTTT. Its translation is CASSFCGGVVTEAFF.

V gene TRBV12-3 or TRBV12-4 combines with J gene TRBJ2-3; no definite D call. Trimming removed 4 bases at V and 2 bases at J, with 7 bases between. The CDR3 consists of 13 residues. CDR3 sequence: CASSSLYTDTQYF. In DNA, the CDR3 is TGTGCCAGCAGTTCCCTTTACACAGATACGCAGTATTTT.

As regards this clonotype: The junction shows a germline mismatch at one end, possibly a read error. This chain joins TRBV7-6 and TRBJ2-1; D is perhaps TRBD1 or TRBD2 (5 bases each). In germline, CDR1 is SGHVS, CDR2 FNYEAQ. There are 13 residues in the CDR3. The CDR3 loop is CASSGTINNEQLF. In DNA, the CDR3 is TGTGCCAGCAGCGGGACCATCAACAATGAGCAGTTATTC. The full variable domain, completed using reference TRBV7-6 and TRBJ2-1, is GAGVSQSPRYKVTKRGQDVALRCDPISGHVSLYWYRQALGQGPEFLTYFNYEAQQDKSGLPNDRFSAERPEGSISTLTIQRTEQRDSAMYRCASSGTINNEQLFGPGTRLTVL.

This clonotype was counted only a few times. J is TRBJ2-5 and V is TRBV10-3, with TRBD1 as a possible D gene (6 bases). The DNA end favors TRBJ2-1, so the J call may be wrong. The length of the CDR3 is 12 residues. CDR1 is ENHRY and CDR2 is SYGVKD in the germline V gene. The CDR3, as DNA: TGTGCCATCAAGGACAGTAAAGAGACCCAGTTCTTC. This gives the protein CAIKDSKETQFF.

V and J are TRBV10-3 and TRBJ2-5; 11 bases fit TRBD2. The J call may be incorrect, as the DNA end agrees better with TRBJ2-7. Germline V lookup: CDR1 ENHRY, CDR2 SYGVKD. The CDR3 sequence is 15 residues long. The CDR3 sequence is CAISGSTSGIYEQYF. The CDR3 region has the DNA TGTGCCATCAGTGGGTCGACTAGCGGGATCTACGAGCAGTACTTC.

The V gene is TRBV7-4, the J gene TRBJ2-3; 11 bases line up with TRBD2. Germline V gives CDR1 SGHVT, CDR2 SQSDAQ. The CDR3 loop spans 16 amino acids. After removal of 1 base from V and 6 bases from J, the junction contained 6 bases not matched to a gene. The chain's CDR3 is CASSLVLAGGLDTQYF. CDR3 sequence (DNA): TGTGCCAGCAGCTTAGTTCTAGCGGGAGGTTTGGATACGCAGTATTTT.

CDR3: CASSEWGGDQPQHF. The DNA of the CDR3 is TGTGCCAGCAGTGAATGGGGGGGTGATCAGCCCCAGCATTTT. The chain joins TRBV6-2 or TRBV6-3 to TRBJ1-5; perhaps TRBD1 as D (5 bases). CDR1 and CDR2 (germline): MNHEY, SVGEGT. This CDR3 is built from 14 residues. V was cut by 5 bases and J by 5 bases, with 13 bases left in between.

This clonotype has only one observation. The V and J genes are TRBV24-1 and TRBJ2-3; D is ambiguous. V shed 9 bases and J shed 0 bases, with 6 bases lying between them. The germline gives CDR1 KGHDR, CDR2 SFDVKD. This CDR3 spans 12 amino acids. Written as DNA, the CDR3 is TGTGCCACCTCCTATAGCACAGATACGCAGTATTTT. Translated, it gives CATSYSTDTQYF.

The DNA for the CDR3 is TGCAGTGCTAAGAGAGGGGGCCCTCAGCCCCAGCATTTT. It encodes CSAKRGGPQPQHF. The chain carries TRBV20-1 and TRBJ1-5; TRBD1 agrees at 7 bases. The CDR3 runs to 13 residues. Germline values: CDR1 DFQATT, CDR2 SNEGSKA (reference sequence). The junction had 6 bases not matched to a gene; V was cut back by 4 bases and J by 6 bases.

This clonotype was counted a few times. This chain connects TRBV7-8 to TRBJ2-1; D is ambiguous. The J call is uncertain, as TRBJ2-7 better fits the DNA end. The CDR3 sequence is 15 residues long. Per the germline V gene, CDR1 is SGHVS and CDR2 is FQNEAQ. This CDR3 is CASSFSRQTSGEQYF. The CDR3, as DNA: TGTGCCAGCAGCTTTAGTCGTCAAACTTCGGGCGAGCAGTACTTC.

This clonotype was found a few times. A much larger clone is a single base away; this may be a read error. The chain joins TRBV5-1 to TRBJ2-7; 12 bases agree with TRBD2. The V segment lost 4 bases and the J segment 7 bases; nucleotides outside the gene matches: 24. Per germline, CDR1 SGHRS and CDR2 YFSETQ. CDR3 size: 20 residues. This chain's CDR3 is CASSTRLAGEDFLAYNEQYF. CDR3 sequence (DNA): TGCGCCAGCAGCACCCGACTAGCGGGAGAAGATTTTCTTGCCTACAATGAGCAGTACTTC.